Listed here is a single T cell receptor beta chain. Its antigen has not been determined. The input lacks base qualities; no much larger clone sits a single base away. This entry belongs to a study of beta chain features in type 1 diabetes listed by TCRdb under 2018. For the study in its entirety: Mean age, gender distribution, total cell number and subset yield were not different between patients and healthy donors. Across all samples, 107,917,701 sorted cells were examined, and cell number per subset correlated strongly with RNA yield. In the study, recently diagnosed type 1 diabetes patients and matched healthy donors were compared on the TCRB repertoires of their sorted circulating CD4+ T cell subsets. Regulatory and stem cell-like memory subsets were isolated from only 8 patients and roughly eight healthy donors, whereas naive and central memory subsets came from all 30 or so donors.

Summary of the overall study and its limitations: In all four CD4+ subsets, TCRB CDR3 length was moderately but significantly shorter in type 1 diabetes patients. At VDJ recombination sites, type 1 diabetes patients had fewer insertions and more deleted nucleotides, which implies abnormalities in thymic rearrangement. Because cDNA rather than genomic DNA was sequenced, highly expressing activated cells could have been over-represented, although no difference in activation and CD3 levels was found between groups. Naive, central memory and regulatory TCRB repertoires appeared more similar among patients than among healthy donors. Shorter templates might have been favored by PCR, but patient and control samples were amplified and corrected together, so both groups would have been affected equally by any skew. HLA sub-analyses involved small numbers of individuals, so any influence of HLA type on TCRB rearrangement remained unresolved.

Each donor gave one peripheral blood draw, roughly 120 mL on average, collected into heparinised tubes. Using a panel that included CD45RO, CCR7, CD25, CD127, CD95 and CD27, naive, central memory, regulatory and stem cell-like memory CD4+ T cells were sorted on a BD FACSAria II. Purity was above 95% for every sorted population. PBMCs were isolated right away by Lymphoprep density gradient centrifugation and were stained directly, without culture. To minimize batch effects, samples were stained and sorted in pairs, one healthy donor with one patient per experiment. For CDR1 and CDR2, the germline V gene (reference sequence) lists LNHNV and YYDKDF. Trimming at the junction amounts to 0 bases on V and 9 bases on J, and the germline ends lie 9 bases apart. The CDR3, cysteine through phenylalanine, is 13 amino acids long. Of the read, only the CDR3 DNA is kept; its 39 bases are in frame from base 1. The entire amount of isolated RNA was reverse transcribed using the High Capacity cDNA Reverse Transcription Kit, so the sequenced TCRB transcripts were expressed ones. Deep immunoSEQ sequencing was applied to naive, central memory and regulatory T cell samples, giving an average of around 3.8 million total reads per sample. Sorted cells were lysed in RLT buffer, and RNA was extracted using DNase-treated RNeasy Micro or Mini kits according to cell number. To prevent cross-contamination, each cell subset was processed individually, whereas patient and healthy donor samples were processed jointly. The immunoSEQ multiplex PCR was used to amplify TCRB sequences from cDNA, yielding 87-bp fragments that span the CDR3 region. Amplicons were sequenced on the Illumina HiSeq platform. The original methods were these. Synthetic template baselines were used to correct PCR bias computationally, reads within Hamming distance 2 were collapsed, and singletons that could not be merged were discarded. Reads were aligned against IMGT so that V, D and J genes, CDR3 length and insertions or deletions at six rearrangement sites could be assigned. Within each subset, clonotype counts were normalized to sorted cell number, and only after that were true diversity and Gini coefficients computed with the tcR R package. The overlap coefficient, calculated on TCRB nucleotide sequences, was used to measure repertoire sharing. As a proxy for the pre-selection repertoire, out-of-frame TCRB sequences from naive cells were analyzed. TCRdb took this table from immuneACCESS and kept in-frame rearrangements with V and J called. Such tables lack part of the clones; where checked against another copy, unresolved V genes explain under half of the gap, and the rest is unexplained. Clone size and the V and J calls come from that table; the DNA yielded D and trimming. Across this sample there are fewer than 250,000 clones, with 68% seen only once. The ten biggest clones cover 0.053% of the sample.

In this chain, TRBV15 is recombined with TRBJ2-1, with the D gene call left open. Sequencing was carried out using naive CD4+ T cells from blood. Taken with the paper, the label for cell subset or site translates to: true naive CD4+ T cells. This sequence originates from a man in his thirties or forties in good health. The nucleotide sequence is TGTGCCACCAGCAGAGATCGGTATCCTGAGCAGTTCTTC. Translation gives CATSRDRYPEQFF.